These 19 T cell receptor beta chains came from one sample sequenced in a study of T cell changes during pregnancy in multiple sclerosis. Measured with immunoSEQ multiplex PCR; TCRdb has only the in-frame clones, and not every one. This sample has some 69,000 clones, with more than 80% found just once. The material sequenced was peripheral blood, taken in the second trimester of pregnancy. The receptors derive from a female donor in good health, enrolled as a control in a pregnancy study.

The chain joins TRBV2 to TRBJ1-4; D may be TRBD1 (5 bases). V was pared by 6 bases and J by 8 bases, with 16 bases between. This CDR3 has 14 residues. The germline CDR1 and CDR2 sequences are SNHLY and FYNNEI. This chain's CDR3 is CASRRGQIGEKLFF. In DNA, the CDR3 is TGTGCCAGCAGAAGGGGTCAGATTGGAGAAAAACTGTTTTTT.

This sequence joins TRBV7-2 and TRBJ1-2; D possibly corresponds to TRBD1 (5 bases). CDR1 SGHTA and CDR2 FQGNSA come from the germline V gene. The CDR3 loop spans 15 amino acids. Trimming took 5 bases from V and 6 from J, leaving 19 bases between them. CDR3 sequence: CASSRLQGGSNGYTF. CDR3 nucleotide sequence: TGTGCCAGCAGCCGTCTCCAGGGAGGTTCGAATGGCTACACCTTC.

The DNA for the CDR3 is TGCGCCAGCAGCCAAAACCTGAGGCCGGCTAACTATGGCTACACCTTC. The encoded protein is CASSQNLRPANYGYTF. The chain is built from TRBV4-3 and TRBJ1-2; D gene unclear. CDR1 is LGHNA and CDR2 is YSLEER in the germline V gene. CDR3 length: 16 amino acids. V was pared by 2 bases and J by 0 bases, with 13 bases between.

The chain employs TRBV4-3 and TRBJ2-2; 7 bases map to TRBD2. CDR3 length: 16 amino acids. The trim removed 7 bases at V and 3 bases at J, leaving 11 bases unmatched. CDR1 and CDR2 (germline): LGHNA, YSLEER. This chain's CDR3 is CASNKWTSRDTGELFF. The DNA of the CDR3 is TGCGCCAGCAACAAATGGACTAGTCGGGACACCGGGGAGCTGTTTTTT.

The rearrangement uses TRBV10-3 and TRBJ2-7; perhaps TRBD1 as D (6 bases). Germline assignment: CDR1 ENHRY and CDR2 SYGVKD. There are 16 residues in the CDR3. V was pared by 3 bases and J by 1 base, with 16 bases between. The CDR3 nucleotides are TGTGCCATCAGTGAACCGGGGCAGGGGCTATCCTACGAGCAGTACTTC. Translating it yields CAISEPGQGLSYEQYF.

This clone has a single count. At one boundary the junction diverges from the germline segment, which might be a read error. J is TRBJ2-2 and V is TRBV2; D remains unclear. Germline V gene sequence: CDR1 SNHLY, CDR2 FYNNEI. The CDR3 length is 13 residues. The CDR3 DNA sequence: TGTGCCAGCAGCGAAGATCGAGGCGGGGAGCTGTTTTTT. Translation: CASSEDRGGELFF.

The chain is built from TRBV29-1 and TRBJ1-2; D is possibly TRBD1 (5 bases). Trimming left V 0 bases short and J 4 bases short, with 15 bases between. The CDR3 length is 15 residues. CDR1 is SQVTM, CDR2 ANQGSEA, per germline. The CDR3 loop reads CSVEEGGRRSYGYTF. The DNA for the CDR3 is TGCAGCGTTGAAGAGGGGGGTCGGAGAAGCTATGGCTACACCTTC. The whole variable domain, remainder taken from reference TRBV29-1 and TRBJ1-2, is SAVISQKPSRDICQRGTSLTIQCQVDSQVTMMFWYRQQPGQSLTLIATANQGSEATYESGFVIDKFPISRPNLTFSTLTVSNMSPEDSSIYLCSVEEGGRRSYGYTFGSGTRLTVV.

This clone was seen more than once but under ten times. The J gene is TRBJ1-1, the V gene TRBV30; D gene ambiguous. The CDR3 sequence is 13 residues long. The germline CDR1 and CDR2 sequences are GTSNPN and SVGIG (reference sequence). Trimming removed 0 bases at V and 4 bases at J, with 9 bases between. For the CDR3, the DNA is TGTGCCTGGAGTGTCGGTGCCCTCACTGAAGCTTTCTTT. It is translated as CAWSVGALTEAFF.

This clone was observed once. The chain carries TRBV7-2 and TRBJ1-2, with D maybe TRBD1 (6 bases). From germline, CDR1 is SGHTA and CDR2 FQGNSA. CDR3 length equals 14 residues. V shed 8 bases and J shed 8 bases, with 21 bases lying between them. The CDR3 DNA follows: TGTGCCAGCTTAACAGGGATCTCCGCTCGGGGCTACACCTTC. It translates to CASLTGISARGYTF.

This clone was counted once. The J gene is TRBJ1-4, the V gene TRBV7-2, with 9 bases matching TRBD1. Per germline, CDR1 SGHTA and CDR2 FQGNSA. With 5 bases clipped from V and 14 bases from J, the junction kept 6 bases outside the gene matches. The CDR3 consists of 12 residues. DNA of the CDR3: TGTGCCAGCAGCCGGGACAGGGAAGAGCTGTTTTTT. Translated, it gives CASSRDREELFF.

The chain is built from TRBV7-9 and TRBJ1-5; 7 bases match TRBD1. V lost 5 bases, J lost 7 bases, and 5 bases stayed unmatched. Germline values: CDR1 SEHNR, CDR2 FQNEAQ (reference sequence). This CDR3 region has 13 residues. The CDR3 here is CASSRQGSQPQHF. The CDR3 bases are TGTGCCAGCAGCAGACAGGGTTCGCAGCCCCAGCATTTT.

The chain joins TRBV28 to TRBJ1-6, with D unclear. The length of the CDR3 is 16 residues. The germline V gene encodes CDR1 MDHEN and CDR2 SYDVKM. Trimming removed 7 bases at V and 9 bases at J, with 22 bases between. The CDR3 DNA sequence: TGTGCCAGCACTTCCCGCTCGGGAGTCTCTCCTTCACCCCTCCACTTT. Its translation is CASTSRSGVSPSPLHF.

This clone was observed once. This sequence joins TRBV13 and TRBJ2-7; D possibly corresponds to TRBD2 (5 bases). The CDR3 has 14 amino acids. Germline V gene lookup returns CDR1 PRHDT and CDR2 FYEKMQ (reference sequence). V shed 2 bases and J shed 7 bases, with 15 bases lying between them. CDR3: CASSLLASPLEQYF. The CDR3, as DNA: TGTGCCAGCAGCTTACTAGCCTCCCCCTTGGAGCAGTACTTC.

The rearrangement joins TRBV15 to TRBJ2-2; the match to TRBD2 covers 16 bases. Germline trimming cut 2 bases from V and 3 bases from J; bases unmatched to any gene: 6. This CDR3 has 19 residues. The V gene's germline CDR1 is LNHNV and CDR2 YYDKDF (reference sequence). CDR3 in amino acids: CATSRIPGLAGGYTGELFF. In DNA, the CDR3 is TGTGCCACCAGCAGAATCCCGGGACTAGCGGGGGGGTACACCGGGGAGCTGTTTTTT.

The V call is TRBV9, the J call TRBJ2-5; TRBD2 aligns across 11 bases. The V and J ends lost 1 base and 5 bases, in that order; junction bases with no gene match: 4. CDR1 is SGDLS and CDR2 is YYNGEE in the germline V gene. The CDR3 has 15 residues. The CDR3 spells CASSVTSGGGETQYF. Written as DNA, the CDR3 is TGTGCCAGCAGCGTAACTAGCGGGGGCGGGGAGACCCAGTACTTC.

The chain combines TRBV5-1 with TRBJ2-2, with 8 bases matching TRBD1. The CDR3 is 14 amino acids. Germline V CDR1 and CDR2: SGHRS, YFSETQ. After removal of 6 bases from V and 6 bases from J, the junction contained 7 bases not matched to a gene. The CDR3 region is CASTGQGGAGELFF. The CDR3 nucleotides are TGCGCCAGCACCGGACAGGGTGGCGCCGGGGAGCTGTTTTTT.

J is TRBJ1-4 and V is TRBV6-4; possibly TRBD1 for D (5 bases). CDR3 length: 13 residues. The germline V gene has CDR1 MRHNA and CDR2 SNTAGT. V was cut by 4 bases and J by 7 bases, with 10 bases left in between. Here the CDR3 DNA reads TGTGCCAGCAGTGCCGTCACAGGTGAAAAACTGTTTTTT. Protein sequence: CASSAVTGEKLFF.

The chain has TRBV19 and TRBJ2-2; TRBD1 matches at 9 bases. Germline assignment: CDR1 LNHDA and CDR2 SQIVND (reference sequence). The CDR3 consists of 18 residues. Germline trimming cut 3 bases from V and 6 bases from J; bases unmatched to any gene: 14. The CDR3 loop reads CASSISQGAKRMAGELFF. CDR3 coding DNA: TGTGCCAGTAGTATTTCACAGGGGGCGAAACGGATGGCCGGGGAGCTGTTTTTT. The full variable domain, with the rest looked up from reference TRBV19 and TRBJ2-2, is DGGITQSPKYLFRKEGQNVTLSCEQNLNHDAMYWYRQDPGQGLRLIYYSQIVNDFQKGDIAEGYSVSREKKESFPLTVTSAQKNPTAFYLCASSISQGAKRMAGELFFGEGSRLTVL.

V gene TRBV9 combines with J gene TRBJ2-1, with 12 positions matching TRBD2. This CDR3 contains 23 residues. Trimming cost V 1 base and J 0 bases; bases outside gene matches: 20. The germline V gene encodes CDR1 SGDLS and CDR2 YYNGEE. CDR3 in amino acids: CASSVQLTNHRTSGVSSYNEQFF. DNA of the CDR3: TGTGCCAGCAGCGTACAACTAACCAACCACCGGACTAGCGGGGTAAGCTCCTACAATGAGCAGTTCTTC.